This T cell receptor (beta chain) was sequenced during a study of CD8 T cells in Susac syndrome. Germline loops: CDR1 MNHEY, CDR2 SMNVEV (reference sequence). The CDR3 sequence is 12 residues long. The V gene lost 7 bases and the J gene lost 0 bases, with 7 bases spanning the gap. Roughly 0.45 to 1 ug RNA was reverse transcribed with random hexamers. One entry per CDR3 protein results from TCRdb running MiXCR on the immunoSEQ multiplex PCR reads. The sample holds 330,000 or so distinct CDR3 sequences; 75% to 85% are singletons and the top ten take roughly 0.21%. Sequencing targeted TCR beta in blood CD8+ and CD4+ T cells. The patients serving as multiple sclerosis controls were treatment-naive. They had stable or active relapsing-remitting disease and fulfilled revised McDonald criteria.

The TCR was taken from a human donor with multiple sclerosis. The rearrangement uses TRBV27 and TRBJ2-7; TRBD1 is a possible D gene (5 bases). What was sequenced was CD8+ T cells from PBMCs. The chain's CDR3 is CASKGSSYEQYF. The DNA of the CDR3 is TGTGCCAGCAAGGGGTCCTCCTACGAGCAGTACTTC.